This TCR beta chain stems from a study of shared clonotypes between healthy human individuals. Study information: A couple of women and a few men aged 18 to 49 served as donors. Plates per donor: three CD4 naive, three CD4 memory, two CD8 naive, one CD8 memory.

Sequencing used immunoSEQ multiplex PCR; TCRdb keeps in-frame clones, though not all of them. The table includes about 190,000 clones, around 63% detected once. Per germline, CDR1 SGHRS and CDR2 YFSETQ. The V and J ends lost 0 bases and 1 base, in that order; junction bases with no gene match: 10. The CDR3 runs to 20 residues. This clonotype was sampled from a man in his thirties or forties in good health. Sequencing was performed on memory CD4+ T cells sorted from blood. Subset in this sample: CD45RA-negative fraction. This chain uses TRBV5-1 with TRBJ2-1, with TRBD2 matching 13 bases. CDR3 amino acids: CASSLENGLAGAWSYNEQFF. DNA for the CDR3: TGCGCCAGCAGCTTGGAGAATGGACTAGCGGGAGCTTGGTCCTACAATGAGCAGTTCTTC.